The T cell receptor beta chain under discussion was sequenced for a study of monozygotic twins with inflammatory bowel disease (dated by TCRdb to between 2017 and 2020). For context, the study as a whole: A total of some 30 monozygotic twin pairs were included in the full study, comprising nine German pairs (four IBD-concordant, five IBD-discordant) and 19 IBD-discordant Danish pairs. Disease-associated traits were sought mainly through comparisons between IBD patients and their genetically identical healthy co-twins within discordant pairs. Each individual had, on average, about 151 000 unique TCRalpha sequences and 181 000 unique TCRbeta sequences available for analysis. Study-wide findings and limitations: IBD patients shared fewer clonotypes with other individuals than healthy twins did, most markedly in patients showing signs of disease activity. No single strong signal or clonotype linked to IBD turned up in the results, so the idea that one exists was not supported. Background noise and inter-individual variability may have been introduced into the repertoires by the differing immunosuppressive treatments among patients. No difference in repertoire similarity was observed between concordant and discordant twins, possibly owing to limited statistical power. IBD patients had lower TCRbeta repertoire diversity, measured by the inverse Simpson index, than their healthy co-twins. The analysis was unable to tell apart different T cell subtypes.

From its cysteine to its phenylalanine, the CDR3 spans 12 amino acids. DNA for this receptor is not on file. For CDR1 and CDR2, the germline V gene lists MDHEN and SYDVKM. The method behind the library was 5' RACE. Preparation of each TCR library used approximately 3.5 ug of total RNA. For each sample, cDNA synthesis was carried out in eight separate reactions using SMARTScribe reverse transcriptase. Unique molecular identifiers containing a 6-nucleotide sample barcode were introduced through template switching during cDNA synthesis. Two nested PCRs of roughly 15 and 9 cycles amplified the TCRalpha and TCRbeta cDNA, and bead purification followed each PCR. Before amplification, the cDNA was treated with uracil DNA-glycosylase and purified using the QIAquick PCR purification kit. The second PCR added Illumina TruSeq-compatible adapters along with sample-specific barcodes. TapeStation and Qubit were used to check library quality and concentration, and 5 ng of each library went into the pool. The pooled libraries were sequenced with 2 x 100 bp reads and custom sequencing primers on an Illumina HiSeq2500 single-index Rapid Run. Concerning the study's data processing: PCR and sequencing errors were corrected by UMI-based consensus assembly using MiGEC version 1.2.6. V(D)J alignment, clonotype assembly and CDR3 extraction were performed with MiXCR version 2.1.1. To normalise gene usage, clonotype sharing and MAIT/NKT TCR abundance, the top 1000, 10 000 and 20 000 clonotypes in each sample were analysed. Diversity was computed as the inverse Simpson index with the vegan R package after downsampling to 27 000 UMIs. Paired Mann-Whitney U tests on discordant twin pairs were used, with Benjamini-Hochberg multiple-testing correction. TCRdb reprocessed the reads and lists each CDR3 protein sequence as a single entry, with no DNA. The V and J calls were determined by TCRdb, not by the authors. This sample's table carries approximately 160,000 distinct CDR3 sequences. About 7.4% of the sample lies in the top ten.

Regarding this clonotype: Its antigen has not been determined.

A roughly 2.5 ml peripheral blood sample was drawn into PAXgene tubes per donor and stored at -80°C. Total RNA was isolated from whole blood with the PAXgene blood miRNA kit on an automated QIAcube, without T cell sorting. Deep TCRalpha and TCRbeta repertoire profiling with unique molecular barcoding was performed on peripheral blood of monozygotic twin pairs concordant or discordant for inflammatory bowel disease. Smoking habits were recorded for all twin pairs, and each individual was classified as a current, former or never smoker. The sequencing input was blood. The TCR originated in a human donor with ulcerative colitis or Crohn's disease, or a healthy co-twin of an affected twin (not recorded which). In this chain, TRBV28 is recombined with TRBJ2-5; the TCRdb call, TRBD1, lacks DNA for checking. The CDR3 corresponds to CASNGGLETQYF. When the CDR3 is completed using the reference TRBV28 and TRBJ2-5 genes on either side, the full variable domain is DVKVTQSSRYLVKRTGEKVFLECVQDMDHENMFWYRQDPGLGLRLIYFSYDVKMKEKGDIPEGYSVSREKKERFSLILESASTNQTSMYLCASNGGLETQYFGPGTRLLVL.